Given below is one T cell receptor delta chain in context. Deletions cut 3 bases from V and 8 bases from J, with 43 bases between. The CDR3 has 23 amino acids. Per the germline V gene, CDR1 is TSWWSYY and CDR2 is QGS. TCRdb called clones anew from the RT-PCR reads with CATT. The sample lists 3,000 to 4,500 delta-chain clones, about an eighth occurring once. The sample originates from a study of gamma-delta T cells after stem cell transplantation. This TCR came from a human donor. It is not recorded whose cells these are; they may come from a transplant donor. This chain uses TRDV1 with TRDJ1; D is possibly TRDD2 or TRDD3 (9 bases each). Sequencing was carried out using gamma-delta T cells. In DNA form, the CDR3 reads TGTGCTCTTGGGGAGGGCCTCCTTCCTACGAGTACTGGGGGACCCACCCTCCGCGGAAAACTCATCTTT. As protein: CALGEGLLPTSTGGPTLRGKLIF.